This T cell receptor (beta chain) was captured in a study of OX40 agonist ivuxolimab in advanced cancers. This table comes from immunoSEQ multiplex PCR, and its TCRdb copy is limited to in-frame clones, with some not included. The table lists approximately 61,000 clones, about four fifths of them singletons. The receptor was isolated from an adult with an advanced solid tumor such as melanoma, head and neck, liver or kidney cancer. The sample was CD4+ or CD8+ T cells sorted from blood, taken in a trial of the OX40 agonist ivuxolimab.

This CDR3 is CASRISGGNYNEQFF. The CDR3 DNA reads TGTGCCAGCAGGATAAGCGGGGGGAACTACAATGAGCAGTTCTTC. The chain employs TRBV6-5 and TRBJ2-1, with 9 bases identical to TRBD2. The CDR3 extends over 15 amino acids. The junction had 6 bases not matched to a gene; V was cut back by 6 bases and J by 3 bases. Germline V gene data show CDR1 as MNHEY and CDR2 as SVGAGI.